What follows are 21 T cell receptor beta chains derived from one specimen sequenced in a study of blood T cell repertoires in COVID-19. Profiling relied on immunoSEQ multiplex PCR, and the TCRdb table lists in-frame clones only, not all of them. The sample shows around 250,000 clones, over 80% of them seen only once. The material sequenced was peripheral blood. These receptors all stem from a man aged 25 to 45 who had recovered from COVID-19.

This clone was detected only once. This CDR3 is CASSQKDRAQTQYF. CDR3 nucleotides: TGTGCCAGCAGCCAAAAGGACAGAGCACAGACCCAGTACTTC. The genes are TRBV5-4 and TRBJ2-5, with a possible D match to TRBD1 (6 bases). The CDR3 is 14 amino acids. Germline lookup yields CDR1 SGHNT and CDR2 YYREEE (reference sequence). Trimming stripped 4 bases from V and 6 bases from J, with 16 bases between.

V usage is TRBV6-5 and J usage is TRBJ2-7, with D perhaps TRBD1 (6 bases). The CDR3 runs 16 residues. The germline V gene encodes CDR1 MNHEY and CDR2 SVGAGI. Deletions cut 3 bases from V and 1 base from J, with 16 bases between. The CDR3 sequence is CASSYAGVGRSYEQYV. The CDR3 DNA sequence: TGTGCCAGCAGTTATGCAGGGGTTGGAAGATCCTACGAGCAGTACGTC.

The V gene is TRBV7-9, the J gene TRBJ2-2, with unresolved D. V was trimmed by 5 bases and J by 7 bases, leaving 8 bases between them. Germline V gene lookup returns CDR1 SEHNR and CDR2 FQNEAQ (reference sequence). The CDR3 extends over 12 amino acids. DNA of the CDR3: TGTGCCAGCAGCCCCCTGTACGGGGAGCTGTTTTTT. Protein sequence: CASSPLYGELFF.

The chain uses TRBV13 and TRBJ1-4, with TRBD1 matching 9 bases. Per the germline V gene, CDR1 is PRHDT and CDR2 is FYEKMQ (reference sequence). The ends lost 5 bases at V and 6 bases at J; junction bases unmatched: 10. There are 16 residues in the CDR3. CDR3 protein: CASSLEQGAADEKLFF. CDR3 nucleotides: TGTGCCAGCAGCCTCGAACAGGGGGCCGCGGATGAAAAACTGTTTTTT.

This sequence joins TRBV10-1 and TRBJ2-3; D not certain. Trimming removed 2 bases from V and 10 bases from J, with 13 bases in between. Germline-derived CDR1 and CDR2 are WNHNN and SYGVQD (reference sequence). The CDR3 extends over 13 amino acids. This chain's CDR3 is CASSEVVVSAQYF. Here the CDR3 DNA reads TGCGCCAGCAGTGAGGTAGTGGTTAGTGCGCAGTATTTT.

The chain combines TRBV18 with TRBJ2-2; D is ambiguous. The CDR3 spans 15 residues. Trimming shortened V by 1 base and J by 2 bases, and 8 bases separated the two germline ends. In germline, CDR1 is KGHSH, CDR2 LQKENI. CDR3 region: CASSPRASNTGELFF. In DNA form, the CDR3 reads TGTGCCAGCTCACCACGGGCCAGTAACACCGGGGAGCTGTTTTTT.

The chain combines TRBV2 with TRBJ2-2, with D tentatively TRBD1 (6 bases). Trimming cost V 8 bases and J 6 bases, with 22 bases left between them. From germline, CDR1 is SNHLY and CDR2 FYNNEI. This CDR3 contains 16 residues. The CDR3, as DNA: TGTGCCAGCCGCCAAGTACGTCAGGGGTTATCCGGGGAGCTGTTTTTT. Protein sequence: CASRQVRQGLSGELFF.

The V call is TRBV12-3 or TRBV12-4, the J call TRBJ1-4; D remains unclear. CDR3 length: 12 amino acids. The V end lost 8 bases, the J end lost 7 bases, and 11 bases lay between the germline ends. CDR3 amino acids: CASCISGEKLFF. The CDR3 DNA sequence: TGTGCCAGCTGTATCTCGGGTGAAAAACTGTTTTTT.

The J gene is TRBJ2-5, the V gene TRBV7-2; D possibly corresponds to TRBD2 (6 bases). Germline V gene lookup returns CDR1 SGHTA and CDR2 FQGNSA. The CDR3 is 16 amino acids. Trimming pared 5 bases from V and 5 bases from J, leaving 21 bases between. The DNA for the CDR3 is TGTGCCAGCAGCAAAAACGGCGGGATGGCTCGGGAGACCCAGTACTTC. It specifies CASSKNGGMARETQYF.

V is TRBV2 and J is TRBJ1-6, with unresolved D. The CDR3 is made up of 15 amino acids. The V end was cut by 10 bases, the J end by 0 bases, with 13 bases between. Germline CDR1 is SNHLY and CDR2 is FYNNEI. The CDR3, as DNA: TGTGCCACTCACCAAGAGGACTCCTATAATTCACCCCTCCACTTT. It yields the protein CATHQEDSYNSPLHF.

The chain couples TRBV12-3 or TRBV12-4 to TRBJ1-2; possibly TRBD1 for D (5 bases). V was cut by 6 bases and J by 6 bases, with 8 bases left in between. The CDR3 loop spans 11 amino acids. The CDR3 loop reads CASSRGDGYTF. For the CDR3, the DNA is TGTGCCAGCAGCCGGGGGGATGGCTACACCTTC.

The chain combines TRBV5-1 with TRBJ1-1; D gene uncertain. V was clipped by 0 bases and J by 3 bases, with 9 bases between them. Germline CDR1 is SGHRS and CDR2 is YFSETQ. The CDR3 covers 14 residues. This CDR3 is CASSLEQHHTEAFF. The DNA of the CDR3 is TGCGCCAGCAGCTTGGAACAGCACCACACTGAAGCTTTCTTT.

The chain couples TRBV5-8 to TRBJ2-7, with D uncertain. Germline CDR1 SGHTS, CDR2 YDEGEE. Trimming pared 2 bases from V and 0 bases from J, leaving 9 bases between. The CDR3 totals 14 residues. This CDR3 reads CASSLIPHSYEQYF. CDR3 bases: TGTGCCAGCAGCTTAATCCCCCACTCCTACGAGCAGTACTTC.

The chain uses TRBV18 and TRBJ1-2; unclear D gene. Between the trimmed V and J ends, which lost 3 bases and 1 base, there was a span of 6 bases. Germline CDR1 and CDR2: KGHSH and LQKENI. This CDR3 has 13 amino acids. The CDR3 coding sequence is TGTGCCAGCTCACCTGAGAATAACTATGGCTACACCTTC. It specifies CASSPENNYGYTF.

This chain uses TRBV13 with TRBJ2-3, with 16 positions matching TRBD2. Germline loops: CDR1 PRHDT, CDR2 FYEKMQ (reference sequence). The ends lost 5 bases at V and 5 bases at J; junction bases unmatched: 4. This CDR3 has 16 amino acids. The CDR3 DNA follows: TGTGCCAGCAGCCCCGGGACTAGCGGGGGGGAAGATACGCAGTATTTT. This codes for CASSPGTSGGEDTQYF. Drawing the rest from reference TRBV13 and TRBJ2-3, the complete variable domain is AAGVIQSPRHLIKEKRETATLKCYPIPRHDTVYWYQQGPGQDPQFLISFYEKMQSDKGSIPDRFSAQQFSDYHSELNMSSLELGDSALYFCASSPGTSGGEDTQYFGPGTRLTVL.

The V call is TRBV5-1, the J call TRBJ1-4, with D possibly TRBD1 on 6 matching bases. The CDR3 consists of 15 residues. V was clipped by 1 base and J by 3 bases, with 10 bases between them. CDR1 SGHRS and CDR2 YFSETQ come from the germline V gene. The CDR3 loop is CASSLNQGSNEKLFF. CDR3 sequence (DNA): TGCGCCAGCAGCTTGAATCAGGGGTCTAATGAAAAACTGTTTTTT.

This clone was seen once. The chain carries TRBV12-3 or TRBV12-4 and TRBJ2-5; tentative D call: TRBD1 (5 bases). Trimming left V 8 bases short and J 9 bases short, with 19 bases between. The CDR3 runs to 13 residues. CDR3 sequence: CASATGSVKAQYF. The CDR3 DNA follows: TGTGCCAGCGCTACAGGATCCGTAAAGGCCCAGTACTTC.

The gene calls are TRBV3-1 (or the pseudogene TRBV3-2) and TRBJ1-5, with 12 nucleotides matching TRBD1. V lost 5 bases to trimming and J lost 2 bases; unmatched junction nucleotides: 10. CDR1 and CDR2 from the germline V gene are LGHDT and YNNKEL (reference sequence). The CDR3 contains 18 residues. The CDR3 DNA sequence: TGTGCCAGCAGCGCACTCGGGGGACAGGGGGCTGGCAATCAGCCCCAGCATTTT. Its translation: CASSALGGQGAGNQPQHF.

The chain links TRBV15 to TRBJ2-1; 8 bases fit TRBD2. Germline-derived CDR1 and CDR2 are LNHNV and YYDKDF (reference sequence). CDR3 size: 15 residues. Trimming took 9 bases from V and 3 from J; bases not matched to a gene: 10. CDR3 DNA sequence: TGTGCCACAACGGCCCCGAGCGGGGGCTACAATGAGCAGTTCTTC. Translating gives CATTAPSGGYNEQFF.

V and J are TRBV18 and TRBJ2-1; 7 bases align to TRBD2. Germline CDR1 is KGHSH and CDR2 is LQKENI. The CDR3 loop spans 17 amino acids. The V segment lost 3 bases and the J segment 4 bases; nucleotides outside the gene matches: 12. The CDR3 reads CASSPQYGGTGYNEQFF. For the CDR3, the DNA is TGTGCCAGCTCACCCCAATACGGGGGGACGGGATACAATGAGCAGTTCTTC.

Of note for this clone: This may stem from a read error, because a much larger clone lies one nucleotide away. Other DNA sequences in the same sample also yield this CDR3. The chain uses TRBV4-1 and TRBJ2-3; possibly TRBD2 for D (5 bases). The CDR3 consists of 15 residues. The germline V gene has CDR1 MGHRA and CDR2 YSYEKL. V shed 0 bases and J shed 1 base, with 8 bases lying between them. CDR3 amino acids: CASSQDPGGTDTQYF. For the CDR3, the DNA is TGCGCCAGCAGCCAAGATCCCGGGGGCACAGATACGCAGTATTTT.